The 24 T cell receptor beta chains reported below all come from one sample, sequenced in a study of shared clonotypes between healthy human individuals. Assay used: immunoSEQ multiplex PCR; TCRdb lists only in-frame clones, some missing. The sample includes about 1 million clones, about 75% seen only once; the top ten take approximately 1.5%. Sequencing used memory CD4+ T cells sorted from blood. Subset here: CD45RA-negative fraction. These receptors were taken from a man aged 18 to 29 in good health.

This chain uses TRBV6-1 with TRBJ1-1; a possible D gene is TRBD1 (5 bases). The CDR3 sequence is 14 residues long. The germline gives CDR1 MNHNS, CDR2 SASEGT. Trimming cost V 6 bases and J 1 base, with 12 bases left between them. CDR3 nucleotide sequence: TGTGCCAGCAGGACTCAGGGTCAGAACACTGAAGCTTTCTTT. It encodes CASRTQGQNTEAFF.

The chain recombines TRBV7-2 with TRBJ2-1; tentatively, D is TRBD1 or TRBD2 (6 bases each). CDR1 and CDR2 (germline): SGHTA, FQGNSA. The CDR3 runs to 13 residues. The V gene lost 1 base and the J gene lost 15 bases, with 16 bases spanning the gap. CDR3 in DNA: TGTGCCAGCAGCTTAGAGGGGGGACGTATATGGTTCTTC. It specifies CASSLEGGRIWFF. Looking up the rest from reference TRBV7-2 and TRBJ2-1 gives the full variable domain: GAGVSQSPSNKVTEKGKDVELRCDPISGHTALYWYRQSLGQGLEFLIYFQGNSAPDKSGLPSDRFSAERTGGSVSTLTIQRTQQEDSAVYLCASSLEGGRIWFFGPGTRLTVL.

The chain carries TRBV4-1 and TRBJ1-2; D remains ambiguous. The CDR3 totals 13 residues. CDR1 is MGHRA, CDR2 YSYEKL, per germline. The V gene lost 6 bases and the J gene lost 0 bases, with 8 bases spanning the gap. This chain's CDR3 is CASRPGANYGYTF. CDR3 DNA: TGCGCCAGCAGGCCAGGAGCTAACTATGGCTACACCTTC.

The chain joins TRBV28 to TRBJ2-5; D possibly corresponds to TRBD2 (5 bases). The CDR3 consists of 19 residues. V was trimmed by 0 bases and J by 0 bases, leaving 20 bases between them. Germline V gene sequence: CDR1 MDHEN, CDR2 SYDVKM. The CDR3 here is CASSLWVNEGVAHQETQYF. CDR3 bases: TGTGCCAGCAGTTTATGGGTGAATGAGGGAGTTGCGCACCAAGAGACCCAGTACTTC.

The chain joins TRBV9 to TRBJ1-6; 9 bases match TRBD1. From germline, CDR1 is SGDLS and CDR2 YYNGEE. Trimming cost V 3 bases and J 13 bases; bases outside gene matches: 8. This CDR3 is built from 14 residues. The CDR3 nucleotides read TGTGCCAGCAGCGACTTGGACAGGGGTTTTCCCCTCCACTTT. Translated, it gives CASSDLDRGFPLHF.

The chain uses TRBV6-6 and TRBJ1-4, with a weak D call TRBD1 (5 bases). Germline V gene data show CDR1 as MNHNY and CDR2 as SVGAGI (reference sequence). V shed 1 base and J shed 4 bases, with 10 bases lying between them. This CDR3 has 15 residues. The CDR3 DNA is TGTGCCAGCAGTTACTACAGGCGCGGTAATGAAAAACTGTTTTTT. Translating gives CASSYYRRGNEKLFF.

This chain uses TRBV6-1 with TRBJ1-2; the D is unclear. In germline, CDR1 is MNHNS, CDR2 SASEGT. V was trimmed by 4 bases and J by 4 bases, leaving 22 bases between them. This CDR3 contains 17 residues. DNA for the CDR3: TGTGCCAGCAGTGGGTATCTCAGCGGGAGGGTCGGCTATGGCTACACCTTC. Its translation is CASSGYLSGRVGYGYTF.

As regards this clone: The sample carries other DNA sequences with the same CDR3. The chain links TRBV18 to TRBJ1-4; D perhaps matches TRBD1 (5 bases). CDR3 length: 14 residues. Germline CDR1 reads KGHSH; CDR2 reads LQKENI. The ends were cut back, 2 bases at V and 7 bases at J, with 11 bases in the middle. CDR3 sequence reads: CASSPRQGGEKLFF. As DNA, the CDR3 is TGTGCCAGCTCACCAAGGCAGGGCGGTGAAAAACTGTTTTTT.

This clone occurred many times. The chain has TRBV30 and TRBJ2-5, with TRBD2 identical over 10 bases. CDR1 is GTSNPN and CDR2 is SVGIG in the germline V gene (reference sequence). After removal of 0 bases from V and 5 bases from J, the junction contained 6 bases not matched to a gene. The CDR3 is 15 residues long. CDR3 sequence reads: CAWSVGVSGGETQYF. The CDR3 region has the DNA TGTGCCTGGAGTGTAGGGGTTAGCGGGGGGGAGACCCAGTACTTC.

V gene TRBV30 combines with J gene TRBJ1-4, with TRBD1 matching 11 bases. With 3 bases clipped from V and 8 bases from J, the junction kept 5 bases outside the gene matches. Per the germline V gene, CDR1 is GTSNPN and CDR2 is SVGIG (reference sequence). The CDR3 covers 14 residues. Here the CDR3 DNA reads TGTGCCTGGAGAGCCCGGGACAGGGGGGAAAAACTGTTTTTT. Translating gives CAWRARDRGEKLFF.

In this sample, this clone turned up a few times. The J gene is TRBJ1-5, the V gene TRBV28, with TRBD1 identical over 8 bases. The CDR3 loop spans 13 amino acids. The V gene's germline CDR1 is MDHEN and CDR2 SYDVKM. The junction had 0 bases not matched to a gene; V was cut back by 3 bases and J by 5 bases. The CDR3 sequence: CASSLTGDQPQHF. In nucleotides, the CDR3 is TGTGCCAGCAGTTTGACAGGGGATCAGCCCCAGCATTTT.

In the case of this clone: Other DNA sequences from this sample encode an identical CDR3 as well. The rearrangement links TRBV9 to TRBJ1-1; perhaps TRBD1 as D (5 bases). Trimming shortened V by 0 bases and J by 5 bases, and 11 bases separated the two germline ends. In germline, CDR1 is SGDLS, CDR2 YYNGEE. The CDR3 runs to 14 residues. The CDR3 nucleotides are TGTGCCAGCAGCGTAGGGCAGGGCGGAACTGAAGCTTTCTTT. Translating gives CASSVGQGGTEAFF.

This chain connects TRBV9 to TRBJ2-6; 7 nucleotides align to TRBD1. Germline V CDR1 and CDR2: SGDLS, YYNGEE. Trimming at V came to 3 bases and at J to 3 bases, leaving 15 bases not matched to a gene. The CDR3 is 19 residues long. The CDR3 loop reads CASSADPISGGDGANVLTF. DNA of the CDR3: TGTGCCAGCAGCGCCGACCCGATCTCAGGGGGAGATGGGGCCAACGTCCTGACTTTC.

The chain joins TRBV19 to TRBJ2-5, with TRBD1 as a possible D gene (5 bases). This CDR3 contains 14 residues. With 4 bases removed from V and 9 bases from J, the gap between germline ends came to 18 bases. Germline lookup yields CDR1 LNHDA and CDR2 SQIVND (reference sequence). This CDR3 is CASSKDTGLGAQYF. CDR3 nucleotides: TGTGCCAGTAGTAAAGATACAGGTTTAGGGGCCCAGTACTTC.

The chain uses TRBV27 and TRBJ2-1; 8 nucleotides match TRBD2. The CDR3 contains 15 residues. J lost 5 bases, V lost 9 bases, and 12 bases had no gene match. CDR1 is MNHEY and CDR2 is SMNVEV in the germline V gene (reference sequence). Written as DNA, the CDR3 is TGTGCCAGTAATTCCGGGACTAGGGGAGACAATGAGCAGTTCTTC. Protein product: CASNSGTRGDNEQFF.

The chain is built from TRBV5-1 and TRBJ2-1, with TRBD2 as a possible D gene (5 bases). Germline V CDR1 and CDR2: SGHRS, YFSETQ. Deletions cut 4 bases from V and 7 bases from J, with 15 bases between. The CDR3 runs 14 residues. CDR3 residues: CASSPERVVNEQFF. Written as DNA, the CDR3 is TGCGCCAGCAGCCCCGAGAGGGTTGTGAATGAGCAGTTCTTC.

CDR3 sequence reads: CASSLGQHSNQPQHF. The CDR3 DNA reads TGTGCCAGCAGCTTGGGGCAGCATAGCAATCAGCCCCAGCATTTT. The J gene is TRBJ1-5, the V gene TRBV5-8; D remains ambiguous. Germline CDR1 and CDR2: SGHTS and YDEGEE. The CDR3 sequence is 15 residues long. Deletions cut 0 bases from V and 0 bases from J, with 7 bases between.

V gene TRBV11-2 combines with J gene TRBJ2-4; either TRBD1 or TRBD2 may supply D (6 bases each). V dropped 5 bases and J dropped 7 bases, with 15 bases sitting between them. CDR1 and CDR2 from the germline V gene are SGHAT and FQNNGV. CDR3 size: 14 residues. CDR3 sequence reads: CASSTNRGGNIQYF. The CDR3, as DNA: TGTGCCAGCAGCACAAACAGAGGGGGGAACATTCAGTACTTC.

The CDR3 region is CASRTGSNTGELFF. CDR3 coding DNA: TGTGCCAGCAGGACGGGGTCGAACACCGGGGAGCTGTTTTTT. V is TRBV7-6 and J is TRBJ2-2; D perhaps matches TRBD2 (5 bases). In germline, CDR1 is SGHVS, CDR2 FNYEAQ. V was clipped by 6 bases and J by 0 bases, with 8 bases between them. The CDR3 runs 14 residues.

Remarks on this clone: A much more abundant neighbour one base away suggests this may be a read error. This sample also contains other DNA sequences that code for the same CDR3. The CDR3 nucleotides are TGTGCCAGCAGCCCATATGAAAAACTGTTTTTT. Its translation is CASSPYEKLFF. This rearrangement joins TRBV2 to TRBJ1-4; D ambiguous. Trimming shortened V by 6 bases and J by 6 bases, and 5 bases separated the two germline ends. Germline V gene data show CDR1 as SNHLY and CDR2 as FYNNEI. The CDR3 length is 11 residues.

CDR3 nucleotide sequence: TGTGCCAGCAGTTTATCGGGCCTGGGCACTGAAGCTTTCTTT. Translation: CASSLSGLGTEAFF. The chain links TRBV27 to TRBJ1-1, with D unresolved. This CDR3 spans 14 amino acids. V lost 0 bases and J 4 bases, leaving 9 bases between the germline ends. Germline V CDR1 and CDR2: MNHEY, SMNVEV (reference sequence).

This clone has a handful of counts. The chain is built from TRBV20-1 and TRBJ2-3, with 8 bases matching TRBD2. The CDR3 length is 11 residues. Germline assignment: CDR1 DFQATT and CDR2 SNEGSKA (reference sequence). Trimming took 8 bases from V and 14 from J; bases not matched to a gene: 12. The CDR3 nucleotides are TGCAGTCCAACCATTAGCGGGATACGGTATTTT. Translated, it gives CSPTISGIRYF.

This clone was seen only a few times. This specimen includes other DNA sequences encoding the same CDR3. The rearrangement joins TRBV5-1 to TRBJ2-2; 7 nucleotides agree with TRBD1. J lost 0 bases, V lost 2 bases, and 1 base had no gene match. Germline V CDR1 and CDR2: SGHRS, YFSETQ. The CDR3 length is 15 residues. CDR3 nucleotide sequence: TGCGCCAGCAGCTTCCAGGGGGCGAACACCGGGGAGCTGTTTTTT. Translating gives CASSFQGANTGELFF.

The chain carries TRBV2 and TRBJ2-1; 7 nucleotides line up with TRBD2. Germline V gene data show CDR1 as SNHLY and CDR2 as FYNNEI. This CDR3 comprises 13 residues. The V segment lost 4 bases and the J segment 9 bases; nucleotides outside the gene matches: 6. The CDR3 DNA is TGTGCCAGCAGTGGGGACTATTTGGGTGAGCAGTTCTTC. Protein product: CASSGDYLGEQFF.